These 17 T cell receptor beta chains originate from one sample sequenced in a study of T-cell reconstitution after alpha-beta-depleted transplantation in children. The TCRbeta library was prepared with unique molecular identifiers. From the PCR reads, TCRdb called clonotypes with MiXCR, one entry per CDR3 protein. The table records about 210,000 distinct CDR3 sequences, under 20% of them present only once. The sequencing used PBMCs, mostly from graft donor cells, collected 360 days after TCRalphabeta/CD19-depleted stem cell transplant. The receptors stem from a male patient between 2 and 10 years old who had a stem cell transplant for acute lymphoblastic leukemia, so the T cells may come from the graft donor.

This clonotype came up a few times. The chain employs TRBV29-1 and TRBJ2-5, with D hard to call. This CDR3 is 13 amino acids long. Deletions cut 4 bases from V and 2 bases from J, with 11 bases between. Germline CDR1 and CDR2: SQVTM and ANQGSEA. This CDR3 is CSVVWGVQETQYF. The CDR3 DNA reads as TGCAGCGTTGTTTGGGGTGTGCAAGAGACCCAGTACTTC.

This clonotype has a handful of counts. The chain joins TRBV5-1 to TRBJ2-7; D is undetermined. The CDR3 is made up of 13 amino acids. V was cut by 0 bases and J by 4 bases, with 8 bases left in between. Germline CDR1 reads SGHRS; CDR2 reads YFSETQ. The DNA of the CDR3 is TGCGCCAGCAGCTTGGCCGTGGGGTACGAGCAGTACTTC. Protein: CASSLAVGYEQYF.

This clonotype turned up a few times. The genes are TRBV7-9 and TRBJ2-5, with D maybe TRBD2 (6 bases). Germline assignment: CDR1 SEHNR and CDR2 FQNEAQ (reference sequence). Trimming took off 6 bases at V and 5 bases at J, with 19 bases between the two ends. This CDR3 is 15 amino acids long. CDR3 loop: CASRPRSGPQETQYF. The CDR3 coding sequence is TGTGCCAGCAGGCCCAGGAGCGGGCCGCAGGAGACCCAGTACTTC. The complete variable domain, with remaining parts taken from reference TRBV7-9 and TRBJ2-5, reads DTGVSQNPRHKITKRGQNVTFRCDPISEHNRLYWYRQTLGQGPEFLTYFQNEAQLEKSRLLSDRFSAERPKGSFSTLEIQRTEQGDSAMYLCASRPRSGPQETQYFGPGTRLLVL.

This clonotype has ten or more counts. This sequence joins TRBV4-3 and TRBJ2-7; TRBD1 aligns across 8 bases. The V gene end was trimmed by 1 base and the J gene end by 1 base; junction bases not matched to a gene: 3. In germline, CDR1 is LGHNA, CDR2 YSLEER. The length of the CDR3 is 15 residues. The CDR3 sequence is CASSQVRTGSYEQYF. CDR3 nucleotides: TGCGCCAGCAGCCAAGTGAGGACAGGGTCCTACGAGCAGTACTTC.

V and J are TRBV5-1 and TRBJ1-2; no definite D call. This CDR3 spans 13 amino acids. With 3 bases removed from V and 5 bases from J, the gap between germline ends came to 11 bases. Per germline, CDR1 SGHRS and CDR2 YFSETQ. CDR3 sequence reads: CASSSGERYGYTF. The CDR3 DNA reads TGCGCCAGCAGCTCTGGCGAGAGATATGGCTACACCTTC.

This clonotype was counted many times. CDR3 amino acids: CATATGGSTDTQYF. CDR3 in DNA: TGTGCCACCGCCACAGGGGGAAGCACAGATACGCAGTATTTT. V usage is TRBV24-1 and J usage is TRBJ2-3, with 8 positions matching TRBD1. CDR1 is KGHDR and CDR2 is SFDVKD in the germline V gene. V lost 9 bases, J lost 0 bases, and 4 bases stayed unmatched. The CDR3 covers 14 residues.

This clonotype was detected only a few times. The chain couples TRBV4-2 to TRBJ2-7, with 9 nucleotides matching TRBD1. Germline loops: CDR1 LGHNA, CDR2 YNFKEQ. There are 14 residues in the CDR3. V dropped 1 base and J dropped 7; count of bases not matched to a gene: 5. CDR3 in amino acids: CASSQAGQGREQYF. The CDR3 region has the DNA TGTGCCAGCAGCCAAGCAGGACAGGGGAGGGAGCAGTACTTC.

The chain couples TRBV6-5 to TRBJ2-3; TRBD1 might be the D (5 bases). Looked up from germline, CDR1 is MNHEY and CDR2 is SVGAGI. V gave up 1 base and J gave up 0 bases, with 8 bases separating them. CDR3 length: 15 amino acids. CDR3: CASSYFQGSTDTQYF. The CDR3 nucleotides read TGTGCCAGCAGTTACTTTCAGGGCAGCACAGATACGCAGTATTTT.

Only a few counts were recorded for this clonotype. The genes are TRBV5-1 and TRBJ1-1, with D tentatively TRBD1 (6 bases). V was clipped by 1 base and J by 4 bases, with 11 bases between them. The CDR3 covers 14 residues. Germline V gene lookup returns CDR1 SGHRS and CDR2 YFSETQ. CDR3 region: CASSLQGPSTEAFF. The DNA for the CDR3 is TGCGCCAGCAGCTTGCAGGGGCCGAGCACTGAAGCTTTCTTT.

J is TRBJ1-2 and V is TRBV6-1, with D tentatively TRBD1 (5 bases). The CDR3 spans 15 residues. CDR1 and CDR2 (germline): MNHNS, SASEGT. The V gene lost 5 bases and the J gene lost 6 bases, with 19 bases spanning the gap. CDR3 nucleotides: TGTGCCAGCAGTCCCGAACCCCGACAGACCCATGGCTACACCTTC. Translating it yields CASSPEPRQTHGYTF.

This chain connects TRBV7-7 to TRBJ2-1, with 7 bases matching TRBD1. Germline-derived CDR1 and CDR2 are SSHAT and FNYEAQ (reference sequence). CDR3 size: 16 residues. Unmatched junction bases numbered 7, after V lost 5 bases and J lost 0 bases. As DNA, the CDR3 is TGTGCCAGCAGCCTACGCCGGGACAGCTCCTACAATGAGCAGTTCTTC. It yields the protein CASSLRRDSSYNEQFF. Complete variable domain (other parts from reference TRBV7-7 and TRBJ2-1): GAGVSQSPRYKVTKRGQDVTLRCDPISSHATLYWYQQALGQGPEFLTYFNYEAQPDKSGLPSDRFSAERPEGSISTLTIQRTEQRDSAMYRCASSLRRDSSYNEQFFGPGTRLTVL.

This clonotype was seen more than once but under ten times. The CDR3 DNA sequence: TGTGCCAGCAGCTTAGGGTGGTGGGTAAGGGGCAACACTGAAGCTTTCTTT. Protein sequence: CASSLGWWVRGNTEAFF. The chain couples TRBV7-9 to TRBJ1-1; D is possibly TRBD1 (5 bases). Germline CDR1 SEHNR, CDR2 FQNEAQ (reference sequence). V gave up 1 base and J gave up 2 bases, with 17 bases separating them. The CDR3 covers 17 residues.

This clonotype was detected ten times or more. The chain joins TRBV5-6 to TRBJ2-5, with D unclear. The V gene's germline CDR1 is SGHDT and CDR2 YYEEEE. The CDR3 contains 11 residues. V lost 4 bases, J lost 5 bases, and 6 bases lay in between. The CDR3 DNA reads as TGTGCCAGCAGCAACCGGGAGACCCAGTACTTC. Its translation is CASSNRETQYF. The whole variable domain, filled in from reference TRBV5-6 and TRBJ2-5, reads DAGVTQSPTHLIKTRGQQVTLRCSPKSGHDTVSWYQQALGQGPQFIFQYYEEEERQRGNFPDRFSGHQFPNYSSELNVNALLLGDSALYLCASSNRETQYFGPGTRLLVL.

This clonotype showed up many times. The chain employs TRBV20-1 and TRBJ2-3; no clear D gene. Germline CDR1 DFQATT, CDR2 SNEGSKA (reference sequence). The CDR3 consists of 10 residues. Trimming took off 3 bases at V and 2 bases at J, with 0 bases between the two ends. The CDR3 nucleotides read TGCAGTGCTAGCACAGATACGCAGTATTTT. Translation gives CSASTDTQYF.

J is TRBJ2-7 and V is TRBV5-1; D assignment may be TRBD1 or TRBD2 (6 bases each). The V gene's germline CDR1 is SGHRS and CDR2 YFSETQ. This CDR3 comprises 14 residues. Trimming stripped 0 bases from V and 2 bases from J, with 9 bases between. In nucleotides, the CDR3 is TGCGCCAGCAGCTTGGCGGGGGCCCCCTACGAGCAGTACTTC. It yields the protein CASSLAGAPYEQYF.

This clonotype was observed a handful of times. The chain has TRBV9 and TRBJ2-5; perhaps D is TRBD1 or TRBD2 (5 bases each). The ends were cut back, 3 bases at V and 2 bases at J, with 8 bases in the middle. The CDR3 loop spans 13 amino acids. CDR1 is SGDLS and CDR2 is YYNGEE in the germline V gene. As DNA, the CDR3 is TGTGCCAGCAGCGAGGGACCACAAGAGACCCAGTACTTC. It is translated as CASSEGPQETQYF. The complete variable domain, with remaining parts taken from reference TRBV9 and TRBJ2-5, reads DSGVTQTPKHLITATGQRVTLRCSPRSGDLSVYWYQQSLDQGLQFLIQYYNGEERAKGNILERFSAQQFPDLHSELNLSSLELGDSALYFCASSEGPQETQYFGPGTRLLVL.

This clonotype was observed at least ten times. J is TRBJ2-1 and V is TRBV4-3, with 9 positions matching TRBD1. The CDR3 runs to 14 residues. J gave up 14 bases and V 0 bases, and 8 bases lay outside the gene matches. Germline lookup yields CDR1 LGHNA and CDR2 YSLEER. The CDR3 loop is CASSQEVRDRVEFF. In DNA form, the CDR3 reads TGCGCCAGCAGCCAAGAGGTACGGGACAGGGTCGAGTTCTTC.